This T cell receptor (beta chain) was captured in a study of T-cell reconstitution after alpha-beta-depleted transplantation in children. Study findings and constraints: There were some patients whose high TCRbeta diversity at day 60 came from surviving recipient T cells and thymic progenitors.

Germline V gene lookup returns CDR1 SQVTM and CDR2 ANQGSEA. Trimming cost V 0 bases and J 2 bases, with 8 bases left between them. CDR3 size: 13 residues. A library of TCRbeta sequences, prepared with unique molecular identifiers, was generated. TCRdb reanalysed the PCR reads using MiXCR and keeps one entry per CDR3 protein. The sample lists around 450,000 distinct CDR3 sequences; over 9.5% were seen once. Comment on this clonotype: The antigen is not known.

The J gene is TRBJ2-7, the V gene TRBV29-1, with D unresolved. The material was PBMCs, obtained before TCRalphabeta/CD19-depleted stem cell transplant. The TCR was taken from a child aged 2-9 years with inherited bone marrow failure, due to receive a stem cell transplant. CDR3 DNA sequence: TGCAGCGTTGAAGATCTATTGACCTACGAGCAGTACTTC. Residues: CSVEDLLTYEQYF.